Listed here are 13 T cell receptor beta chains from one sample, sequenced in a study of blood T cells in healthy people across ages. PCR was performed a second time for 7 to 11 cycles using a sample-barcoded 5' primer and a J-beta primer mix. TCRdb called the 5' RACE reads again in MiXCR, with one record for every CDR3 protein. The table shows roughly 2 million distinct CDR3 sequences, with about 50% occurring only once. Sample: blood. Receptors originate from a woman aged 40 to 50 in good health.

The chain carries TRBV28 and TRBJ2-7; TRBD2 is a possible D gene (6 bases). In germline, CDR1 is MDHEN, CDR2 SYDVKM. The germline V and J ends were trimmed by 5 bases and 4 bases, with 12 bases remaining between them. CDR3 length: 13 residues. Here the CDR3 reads CASSAGSTYEQYF. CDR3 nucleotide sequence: TGTGCCAGCAGTGCGGGGTCCACTTACGAGCAGTACTTC.

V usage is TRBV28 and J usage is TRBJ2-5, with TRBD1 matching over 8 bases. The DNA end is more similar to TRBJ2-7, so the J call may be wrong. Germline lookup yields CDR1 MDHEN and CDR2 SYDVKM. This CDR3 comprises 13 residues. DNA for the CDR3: TGTGCCACCTCGGGACAGGCCTACTACGAGCAGTACTTC. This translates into CATSGQAYYEQYF.

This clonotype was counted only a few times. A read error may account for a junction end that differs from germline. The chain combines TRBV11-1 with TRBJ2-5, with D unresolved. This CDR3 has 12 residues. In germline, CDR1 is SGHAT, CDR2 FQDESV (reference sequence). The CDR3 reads CASSLNAATKYF. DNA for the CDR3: TGTGCCAGCAGCTTAAATGCGGCGACCAAGTACTTC.

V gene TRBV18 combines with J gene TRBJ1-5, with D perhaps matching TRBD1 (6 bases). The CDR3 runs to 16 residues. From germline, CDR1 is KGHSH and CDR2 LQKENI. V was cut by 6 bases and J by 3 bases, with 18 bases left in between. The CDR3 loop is CASSQKGGSNNQPQHF. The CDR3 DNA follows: TGTGCCAGCTCTCAAAAGGGGGGCTCTAACAATCAGCCCCAGCATTTT.

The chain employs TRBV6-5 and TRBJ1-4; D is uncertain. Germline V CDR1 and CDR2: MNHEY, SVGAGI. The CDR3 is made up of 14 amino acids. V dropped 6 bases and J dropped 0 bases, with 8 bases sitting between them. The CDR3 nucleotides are TGTGCCAGCAGGGCTGGTCCAACTAATGAAAAACTGTTTTTT. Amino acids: CASRAGPTNEKLFF.

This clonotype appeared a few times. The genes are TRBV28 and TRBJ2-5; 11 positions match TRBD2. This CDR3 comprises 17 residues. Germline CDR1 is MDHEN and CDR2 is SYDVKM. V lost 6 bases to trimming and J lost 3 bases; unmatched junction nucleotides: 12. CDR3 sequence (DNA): TGTGCCAGCAGCCCCCCCCCCGGGACTAGCGGAGAAGAGACCCAGTACTTC. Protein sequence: CASSPPPGTSGEETQYF.

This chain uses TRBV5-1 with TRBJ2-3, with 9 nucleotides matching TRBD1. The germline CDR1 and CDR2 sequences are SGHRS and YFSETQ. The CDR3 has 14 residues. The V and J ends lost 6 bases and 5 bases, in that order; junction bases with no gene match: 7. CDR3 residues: CASTTGGVRDTQYF. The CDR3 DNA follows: TGCGCCAGCACGACAGGGGGGGTTAGAGATACGCAGTATTTT.

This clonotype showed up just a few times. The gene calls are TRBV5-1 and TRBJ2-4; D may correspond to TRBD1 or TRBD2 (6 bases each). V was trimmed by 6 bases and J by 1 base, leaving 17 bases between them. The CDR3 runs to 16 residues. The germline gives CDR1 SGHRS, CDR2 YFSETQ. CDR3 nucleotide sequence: TGCGCCAGCACGGATGGGGGGCTCGCGGCCAAAAACATTCAGTACTTC. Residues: CASTDGGLAAKNIQYF. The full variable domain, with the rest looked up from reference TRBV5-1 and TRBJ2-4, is KAGVTQTPRYLIKTRGQQVTLSCSPISGHRSVSWYQQTPGQGLQFLFEYFSETQRNKGNFPGRFSGRQFSNSRSEMNVSTLELGDSALYLCASTDGGLAAKNIQYFGAGTRLSVL.

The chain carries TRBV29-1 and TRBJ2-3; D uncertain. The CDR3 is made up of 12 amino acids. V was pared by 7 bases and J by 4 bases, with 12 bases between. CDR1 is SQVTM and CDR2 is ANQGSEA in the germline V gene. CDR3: CSARHSADTQYF. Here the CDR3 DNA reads TGCAGCGCCCGGCACTCGGCAGATACGCAGTATTTT.

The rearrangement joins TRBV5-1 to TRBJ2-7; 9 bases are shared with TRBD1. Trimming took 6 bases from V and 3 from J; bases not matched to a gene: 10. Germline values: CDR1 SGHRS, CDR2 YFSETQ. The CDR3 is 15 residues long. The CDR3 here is CASNAPGQGNYEQYF. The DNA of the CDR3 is TGCGCCAGCAATGCTCCGGGACAGGGCAACTACGAGCAGTACTTC. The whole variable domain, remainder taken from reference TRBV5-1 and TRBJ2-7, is KAGVTQTPRYLIKTRGQQVTLSCSPISGHRSVSWYQQTPGQGLQFLFEYFSETQRNKGNFPGRFSGRQFSNSRSEMNVSTLELGDSALYLCASNAPGQGNYEQYFGPGTRLTVT.

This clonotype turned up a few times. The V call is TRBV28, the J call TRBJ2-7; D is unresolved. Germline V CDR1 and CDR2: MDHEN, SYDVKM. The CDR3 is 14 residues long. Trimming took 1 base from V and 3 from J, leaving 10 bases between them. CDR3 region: CASSLSHGRYEQYF. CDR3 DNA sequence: TGTGCCAGCAGTTTATCCCACGGACGCTACGAGCAGTACTTC.

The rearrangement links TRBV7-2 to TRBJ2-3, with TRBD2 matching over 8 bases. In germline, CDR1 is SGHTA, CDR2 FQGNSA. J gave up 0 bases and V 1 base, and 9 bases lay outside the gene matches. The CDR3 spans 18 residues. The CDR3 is CASSLGGIAGHSTDTQYF. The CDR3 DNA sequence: TGTGCCAGCAGCTTAGGGGGTATAGCGGGGCACAGCACAGATACGCAGTATTTT.

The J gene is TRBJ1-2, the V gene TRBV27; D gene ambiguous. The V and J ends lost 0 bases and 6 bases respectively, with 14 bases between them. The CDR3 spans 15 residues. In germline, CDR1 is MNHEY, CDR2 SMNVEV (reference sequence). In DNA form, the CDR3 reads TGTGCCAGCAGTTTATCGACTGCAACACCTAATGGCTACACCTTC. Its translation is CASSLSTATPNGYTF.